This is a list of T cell receptor beta chains from one sample in a study of identical twins. TCRdb re-called the 5' RACE reads through MiXCR, storing one row per CDR3 protein. The data show 400,000 to 550,000 distinct CDR3 sequences, roughly an eighth seen once. In addition, the sample was reused for a study of yellow fever vaccine responses in identical twins.

The specimen sequenced was CD4+ T cells sorted from blood. The receptors were gathered from a young woman in good health. CDR3s include the opening cysteine and the closing phenylalanine or tryptophan.

v_call: TRBV6-2/TRBV6-3
j_call: TRBJ2-1
cdr3_aa: CASRSSGRAGGDNEQFF

v_call: TRBV29-1
j_call: TRBJ2-1
cdr3_aa: CSSKTGGSYNEQFF

v_call: TRBV10-2
j_call: TRBJ2-3
cdr3_aa: CASSEWGLADTQYF

v_call: TRBV15
j_call: TRBJ2-7
cdr3_aa: CATSRGGTKTYEQYF

v_call: TRBV5-1
j_call: TRBJ2-1
cdr3_aa: CASSLAGGTAAYEQFF

v_call: TRBV6-1
j_call: TRBJ2-2
cdr3_aa: CASSRTSGRYSGELFF

v_call: TRBV29-1
j_call: TRBJ1-1
cdr3_aa: CSVAGTGDTEAFF

v_call: TRBV7-2
j_call: TRBJ2-3
cdr3_aa: CASSLAVYSDTQYF

v_call: TRBV27
j_call: TRBJ2-1
cdr3_aa: CASSLRASGGSYNEQFF

v_call: TRBV29-1
j_call: TRBJ1-2
cdr3_aa: CSAQGGYGYTF

v_call: TRBV5-1
j_call: TRBJ2-3
cdr3_aa: CASSLTSPTAAGTDTQYF

v_call: TRBV5-1
j_call: TRBJ2-3
cdr3_aa: CASSLEVSTGTQYF

v_call: TRBV7-2
j_call: TRBJ2-5
cdr3_aa: CASSRDIPGTQYF

v_call: TRBV24-1
j_call: TRBJ2-5
cdr3_aa: CATSDFWGALETQYF

v_call: TRBV5-1
j_call: TRBJ1-2
cdr3_aa: CASSLGQPLWGYTF

v_call: TRBV25-1
j_call: TRBJ2-7
cdr3_aa: CASSAWTGHHYEQYF

v_call: TRBV7-2
j_call: TRBJ2-1
cdr3_aa: CASSLATSGREQQFF

v_call: TRBV5-1
j_call: TRBJ2-3
cdr3_aa: CASSLQGGDTQYF

v_call: TRBV29-1
j_call: TRBJ2-2
cdr3_aa: CSALRWTGELFF

v_call: TRBV12-3/TRBV12-4
j_call: TRBJ1-1
cdr3_aa: CASSLPGQNTEAFF

v_call: TRBV3-1
j_call: TRBJ2-5
cdr3_aa: CASSQVTRVGETQYF

v_call: TRBV20-1
j_call: TRBJ2-7
cdr3_aa: CSARGGDKARYEQYF

v_call: TRBV12-3/TRBV12-4
j_call: TRBJ2-7
cdr3_aa: CASSWDRGLEQYF

v_call: TRBV9
j_call: TRBJ1-2
cdr3_aa: CASSAGRSVRGYTF

v_call: TRBV5-1
j_call: TRBJ2-7
cdr3_aa: CASKSGGTSYEQYF

v_call: TRBV11-3
j_call: TRBJ2-2
cdr3_aa: CASSLGGGRAVSVGELFF

v_call: TRBV18
j_call: TRBJ1-5
cdr3_aa: CASSPGWDQPQHF

v_call: TRBV7-9
j_call: TRBJ2-7
cdr3_aa: CASSPQGEQYF

v_call: TRBV7-6
j_call: TRBJ2-7
cdr3_aa: CASSLGSVEQYF

v_call: TRBV3-1
j_call: TRBJ2-7
cdr3_aa: CASSQRHLSYEQYF

v_call: TRBV20-1
j_call: TRBJ2-5
cdr3_aa: CSASKQGIGETQYF

v_call: TRBV19
j_call: TRBJ2-1
cdr3_aa: CASTSTGIYNEQFF

v_call: TRBV5-1
j_call: TRBJ1-2
cdr3_aa: CASSPSGTAYGYTF

v_call: TRBV28
j_call: TRBJ1-2
cdr3_aa: CASSPRPLLGGYTF

v_call: TRBV20-1
j_call: TRBJ2-1
cdr3_aa: CSAVTSGRAGSYNEQFF

v_call: TRBV2
j_call: TRBJ2-1
cdr3_aa: CASSADLDEQFF

v_call: TRBV20-1
j_call: TRBJ1-2
cdr3_aa: CSAPTGSWGYTF

v_call: TRBV9
j_call: TRBJ2-1
cdr3_aa: CASSVAPGGARNEQFF

v_call: TRBV5-6
j_call: TRBJ2-7
cdr3_aa: CASSGGTGGLEQYF

v_call: TRBV3-1
j_call: TRBJ1-1
cdr3_aa: CASSQVPGLSEAFF

v_call: TRBV4-3
j_call: TRBJ1-1
cdr3_aa: CASSQANTAGTEAFF

v_call: TRBV5-1
j_call: TRBJ2-7
cdr3_aa: CASSEMPGQESYEQYF